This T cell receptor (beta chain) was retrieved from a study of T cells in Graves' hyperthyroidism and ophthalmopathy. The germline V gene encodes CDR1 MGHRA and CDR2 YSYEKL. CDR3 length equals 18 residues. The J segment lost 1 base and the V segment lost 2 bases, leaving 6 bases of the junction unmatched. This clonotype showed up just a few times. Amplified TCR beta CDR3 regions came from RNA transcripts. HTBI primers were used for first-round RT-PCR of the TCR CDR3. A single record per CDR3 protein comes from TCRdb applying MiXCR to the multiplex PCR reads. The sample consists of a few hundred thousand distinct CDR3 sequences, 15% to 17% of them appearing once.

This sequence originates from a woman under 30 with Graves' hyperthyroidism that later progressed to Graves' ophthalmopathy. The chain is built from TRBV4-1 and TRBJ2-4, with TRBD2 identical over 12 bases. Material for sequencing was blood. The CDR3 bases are TGCGCCAGCAGCCAAAGGCTAGCGGGAGGGCCGGCCAAAAACATTCAGTACTTC. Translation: CASSQRLAGGPAKNIQYF.